Detailed here is one TCR beta chain. This sample was taken from a study of blood T cells in healthy people across ages. In germline, CDR1 is SGHDN, CDR2 FVKESK. The CDR3 has 14 amino acids. Trimming took off 1 base at V and 5 bases at J, with 11 bases between the two ends. Together with a sample-barcoded 5' primer, a J-beta primer mix was included in a second PCR lasting about 7 to 11 cycles. TCRdb analysed the 5' RACE reads with MiXCR anew, one entry per CDR3 protein. There are around 1,000,000 distinct CDR3 sequences in the sample; about 23% occur only once, and about 0.72% lies in the top ten. These data were also filed under a second study, of T cells of mothers and their children.

The receptor comes from a girl aged 2-9 years in good health. The sample was blood. V usage is TRBV14 and J usage is TRBJ1-2; no clear D. The CDR3 sequence is CASSQGVRFYGYTF. The CDR3 nucleotides read TGTGCCAGCAGCCAAGGGGTCAGATTTTATGGCTACACCTTC.